The rows below give T cell receptor beta chains drawn from one sample of a study of regulatory T cells in long-lasting Graves disease. MiXCR, run by TCRdb on the multiplex PCR reads, gives a single entry per CDR3 protein. The table has hundreds of thousands of distinct CDR3 sequences, roughly 15% seen once; the top ten hold 20% to 30%. A further study also used this sample, focusing on T cells in Graves' hyperthyroidism and ophthalmopathy.

The sample consisted of peripheral blood mononuclear cells (PBMCs), taken at new diagnosis, from a patient treated with antithyroid drugs. All receptors derive from a woman aged 35-65 years with Graves disease. The CDR3 runs from the conserved cysteine through the conserved F or W. D genes are given only for firm matches. Expanded clones are given a class, and other clones once, few, many or no size at all.

cdr3_length j_call clone_size d_call v_call cdr3_nt cdr3_aa
13 TRBJ1-5 few NA TRBV19 TGTGCCAGTAGTACGGGGGTATATCAGCCCCAGCATTTT CASSTGVYQPQHF
12 TRBJ1-2 NA NA TRBV13 TGTGCCAGCAGCTCATACTTAGAGGGCTACACCTTC CASSSYLEGYTF
15 TRBJ1-4 many TRBD1 TRBV2 TGTGCCAGCAGTTCACAGGGGAGCACTAATGAAAAACTGTTTTTT CASSSQGSTNEKLFF
17 TRBJ2-3 many TRBD2 TRBV2 TGTGCCAGCAGTGAAACTGGCGGGGGTGATCCCACAGATACGCAGTATTTT CASSETGGGDPTDTQYF
14 TRBJ2-3 NA NA TRBV7-9 TGTGCCAGCAGCTTGGTCCAGGGAAGAGATACGCAGTATTTT CASSLVQGRDTQYF
14 TRBJ2-7 NA NA TRBV7-9 TGTGCCAGCAGCTCCGGACTTTTCCGACGGGAGCAGTACTTC CASSSGLFRREQYF
16 TRBJ2-2 NA TRBD1 TRBV5-1 TGCGCCAGCAGTTACACGACAGGGGCGGGACGCGGGGAGCTGTTTTTT CASSYTTGAGRGELFF
15 TRBJ1-1 many TRBD1 TRBV7-3 TGTGCCAGCAGAGAAACACCGGGACAGGGGACTGAAGCTTTCTTT CASRETPGQGTEAFF
14 TRBJ1-1 few NA TRBV12-5 TGTGCTAGTGGTTTGACGGGGACGTTAACTGAAGCTTTCTTT CASGLTGTLTEAFF
21 TRBJ2-1 few TRBD1 TRBV3-1 TGTGCCAGCAGCCCAACCCTAGGGACAGGGGGCAAAGGCGGGCTTAACAATGAGCAGTTCTTC CASSPTLGTGGKGGLNNEQFF
14 TRBJ1-1 few TRBD1 TRBV11-2 TGTGCCAGCAGCTCCCCCAGGGGGCCGACTGAAGCTTTCTTT CASSSPRGPTEAFF
12 TRBJ1-5 many NA TRBV30 TGTGCCTGGAGTACTAGCAATCAGCCCCAGCATTTT CAWSTSNQPQHF
15 TRBJ1-1 many NA TRBV27 TGTGCCAGCAGTTGGGGCCAGGGAGGGAACACTGAAGCTTTCTTT CASSWGQGGNTEAFF
14 TRBJ1-5 many NA TRBV5-1 TGCGCCAGCAGCTTTGATCCAGGCGATCAGCCCCAGCATTTT CASSFDPGDQPQHF
13 TRBJ2-1 many NA TRBV7-2 TGTGCCAGCAGCTTAGGGGGGGTGGGTGAGCAGTTCTTC CASSLGGVGEQFF
17 TRBJ2-2 NA TRBD2 TRBV4-1 TGCGCCAGCAGCCAAGACGGGACCGGGGGGGCGTTCGGGGAGCTGTTTTTT CASSQDGTGGAFGELFF
17 TRBJ1-4 NA NA TRBV14 TGTGCCAGCAGCCGGCTTGGGACCCCAACAACTAATGAAAAACTGTTTTTT CASSRLGTPTTNEKLFF
14 TRBJ1-1 many TRBD1 TRBV5-5 TGTGCCAGCAGCTGGGGACAGGGGAGCACTGAAGCTTTCTTT CASSWGQGSTEAFF
13 TRBJ1-2 few NA TRBV29-1 TGCAGCGTTGATCCAGCAAGGGACTATGGCTACACCTTC CSVDPARDYGYTF
13 TRBJ1-6 few TRBD1 TRBV18 TGTGCCAGCTCGGACAGGCAAAATTCACCCCTCCACTTT CASSDRQNSPLHF
16 TRBJ2-6 NA TRBD1 TRBV28 TGTGCCAGCAGTAGTGGGACAGCCTCTGGGGCCAACGTCCTGACTTTC CASSSGTASGANVLTF
16 TRBJ1-2 many TRBD1 TRBV2 TGTGCCAGCAGTGAACTCCGGGGGGGACAGGAGAATGGCTACACCTTC CASSELRGGQENGYTF
14 TRBJ2-7 many TRBD1 TRBV11-2 TGTGCCAGCAGCTTCTACAGGGGTTCCTACGAGCAGTACTTC CASSFYRGSYEQYF
13 TRBJ2-2 NA NA TRBV27 TGTGCCAGCAGTCATGCGAACACCGGGGAGCTGTTTTTT CASSHANTGELFF
15 TRBJ1-6 NA NA TRBV7-2 TGTGCCAGCAGACATCCAGGCGCCGTCAATTCACCCCTCCACTTT CASRHPGAVNSPLHF
16 TRBJ2-1 few NA TRBV7-9 TGTGCCAGCAGCTTAGCGGGCACAACTAATTACATTGAGCAGTTCTTC CASSLAGTTNYIEQFF
14 TRBJ2-5 few TRBD1 TRBV11-2 TGTGCCAGCAGAGGGACAGGGAGGGACTCGGCCCAGTACTTC CASRGTGRDSAQYF
15 TRBJ1-4 NA TRBD1 TRBV7-3 TGTGCCAGCAGCCTCCTACAGGGGGAGGGTGAAAAACTGTTTTTT CASSLLQGEGEKLFF
15 TRBJ2-2 NA NA TRBV19 TGTGCCAGTAAGGCCGGGGACATTGACACCGGGGAGCTGTTTTTT CASKAGDIDTGELFF
15 TRBJ1-2 NA NA TRBV19 TGTGCCAGTAGTATCTCTAATCCCCCCGCAGGGACCTACACCTTC CASSISNPPAGTYTF
14 TRBJ2-7 many TRBD1 TRBV18 TGTGCCAGCTCACCAGAGACAGGGGACTACGAGCAGTACTTC CASSPETGDYEQYF
16 TRBJ2-7 many NA TRBV11-2 TGTGCCAGCAGCTTCGGATCAACGGGGCTTTCCTACGAGCAGTACTTC CASSFGSTGLSYEQYF
14 TRBJ1-2 few NA TRBV2 TGTGCCAGCAGAGAGGACAGCCCTAACTATGGCTACACCTTC CASREDSPNYGYTF
15 TRBJ2-5 many TRBD1 TRBV12-3/TRBV12-4 TGTGCCAGCAGCTATGGGACAGGGAGACAAGAGACCCAGTACTTC CASSYGTGRQETQYF
14 TRBJ1-1 few NA TRBV19 TGTGCCACCACACGGACAGAGGCACTGATTGAAGCTTTCTTT CATTRTEALIEAFF
15 TRBJ2-7 many NA TRBV12-3/TRBV12-4 TGTGCCAGCAGTTTAATGAGGGCGAGCTCCTACGAGCAGTACTTC CASSLMRASSYEQYF
16 TRBJ2-4 many NA TRBV12-3/TRBV12-4 TGTGCCAGCACCGAACGAGGGATACTAGCCAAAAACATTCAGTACTTC CASTERGILAKNIQYF
14 TRBJ2-1 many NA TRBV7-9 TGTGCCAGCAGCCCCCCTGCCCCGTACAATGAGCAGTTCTTC CASSPPAPYNEQFF
18 TRBJ2-7 many TRBD1 TRBV12-3/TRBV12-4 TGTGCCAGCAGTTTGAGGGACAGGGGGCTCTTTGGGGTCTACGAGCAGTACTTC CASSLRDRGLFGVYEQYF
16 TRBJ1-6 NA NA TRBV7-9 TGTGCCAGCAGCCCTGACCGGAGCTCCTATAATTCACCCCTCCACTTT CASSPDRSSYNSPLHF
15 TRBJ2-5 NA TRBD2 TRBV5-1 TGCGCCAGCAGCTTGGTGGGGGGGAACCAAGAGACCCAGTACTTC CASSLVGGNQETQYF
14 TRBJ1-1 many NA TRBV5-1 TGTGCCAGCAGCTTAGTGGGGCGGAACACTGAAGCTTTCTTT CASSLVGRNTEAFF
17 TRBJ2-2 many NA TRBV11-2 TGTGCCAGCAGCTATTCCACACGACTACTAGGTTCCGGGGAGCTGTTTTTT CASSYSTRLLGSGELFF
14 TRBJ2-7 many NA TRBV20-1 TGCAGTGCTAGACAATCGGGACACCTCTACGAGCAGTACTTC CSARQSGHLYEQYF
13 TRBJ2-7 NA NA TRBV28 TGTGCCAGCACCATGACAAATACCTACGAGCAGTACTTC CASTMTNTYEQYF
12 TRBJ2-5 many NA TRBV12-3/TRBV12-4 TGTGCCAGCAGTCGCGGACCAGAGACCCAGTACTTC CASSRGPETQYF